The 30 T cell receptor beta chains reported below all come from one sample, sequenced in a study of cytomegalovirus exposure and HLA in healthy donors. Primers for the PCR totalled 60 Vbeta and 13 Jbeta. Some clones are missing from TCRdb's copy, which holds only in-frame ones; the method was immunoSEQ multiplex PCR. The sample has tens of thousands of clones; around 77% are singletons. Sequences were obtained from PBMCs. The receptors originated from a woman aged 35 to 49 in good health and CMV-seropositive.

The V gene is TRBV5-1, the J gene TRBJ1-2, with a tentative D call TRBD1 (5 bases). V was cut by 3 bases and J by 4 bases, with 22 bases left in between. The CDR3 loop spans 17 amino acids. Germline V gene data show CDR1 as SGHRS and CDR2 as YFSETQ. The CDR3 here is CASSSLRQTPRSYGYTF. Here the CDR3 DNA reads TGCGCCAGCAGCTCTTTACGACAGACCCCAAGGAGCTATGGCTACACCTTC.

The rearrangement links TRBV4-1 to TRBJ1-1; D may be TRBD1 (5 bases). V gave up 2 bases and J gave up 1 base, with 11 bases separating them. Germline V CDR1 and CDR2: MGHRA, YSYEKL. This CDR3 has 15 residues. The DNA for the CDR3 is TGCGCCAGCAGCCAACGGGACTTAAGGAACACTGAAGCTTTCTTT. Amino acid sequence: CASSQRDLRNTEAFF.

J is TRBJ1-1 and V is TRBV27, with D tentatively TRBD1 (6 bases). With 7 bases removed from V and 1 base from J, the gap between germline ends came to 19 bases. The CDR3 contains 16 residues. CDR1 MNHEY and CDR2 SMNVEV come from the germline V gene (reference sequence). The CDR3 bases are TGTGCCAGCACCTCTCTTTACAGGGTTACGAACACTGAAGCTTTCTTT. Encoded protein: CASTSLYRVTNTEAFF.

The chain has TRBV5-1 and TRBJ1-1, with D uncertain. V was shortened by 2 bases and J by 1 base, with 3 bases between the two germline ends. CDR1 SGHRS and CDR2 YFSETQ come from the germline V gene. CDR3 length equals 12 residues. The CDR3: CASSFGNTEAFF. DNA for the CDR3: TGCGCCAGCAGCTTCGGGAACACTGAAGCTTTCTTT.

The V gene is TRBV19, the J gene TRBJ2-5, with a weak D call TRBD1 (6 bases). The germline V gene has CDR1 LNHDA and CDR2 SQIVND (reference sequence). The length of the CDR3 is 13 residues. Trimming cost V 5 bases and J 4 bases, with 11 bases left between them. The CDR3: CASSLTGRETQYF. The CDR3 DNA reads TGTGCCAGTAGTTTAACAGGGAGAGAGACCCAGTACTTC.

In regard to this clone: This sample also contains other DNA sequences that code for the same CDR3. This chain joins TRBV4-1 and TRBJ1-1; 9 bases fit TRBD1. Germline trimming cut 0 bases from V and 2 bases from J; bases unmatched to any gene: 7. Germline-derived CDR1 and CDR2 are MGHRA and YSYEKL. The CDR3 loop spans 17 amino acids. The CDR3 DNA reads as TGCGCCAGCAGCCAAGATGGACAGGGGATCGGAAACACTGAAGCTTTCTTT. Protein: CASSQDGQGIGNTEAFF.

CDR3 in DNA: TGCGCCAGCAGCTTGGCCGCAACAGGGACAGATACGCAGTATTTT. Amino acids: CASSLAATGTDTQYF. The chain uses TRBV5-1 and TRBJ2-3, with a possible D match to TRBD1 (6 bases). V lost 0 bases, J lost 3 bases, and 11 bases lay in between. CDR3 size: 15 residues. Germline CDR1 SGHRS, CDR2 YFSETQ.

V and J are TRBV14 and TRBJ2-3; the match to TRBD1 covers 7 bases. Germline V CDR1 and CDR2: SGHDN, FVKESK. The CDR3 is made up of 16 amino acids. With V trimmed by 0 bases and J by 3 bases, 6 bases remained unmatched. The CDR3 loop reads CASSQDVGTVTDTQYF. The CDR3 nucleotides are TGTGCCAGCAGCCAAGATGTGGGGACAGTTACAGATACGCAGTATTTT.

This clone was seen only a few times. This rearrangement joins TRBV7-3 to TRBJ1-6; TRBD1 aligns across 7 bases. The CDR3 consists of 15 residues. The V segment lost 4 bases and the J segment 5 bases; nucleotides outside the gene matches: 5. Germline V gene data show CDR1 as SGHTA and CDR2 as FQGTGA. CDR3 bases: TGTGCCAGCAGCTCTGGGACAGCCGATAATTCACCCCTCCACTTT. Translating gives CASSSGTADNSPLHF.

With regard to this clone: Within the sample, other DNA sequences also encode this same CDR3. This sequence joins TRBV6-5 and TRBJ2-7, with D possibly matching TRBD2 (6 bases). The V end lost 2 bases, the J end lost 6 bases, and 17 bases lay between the germline ends. This CDR3 is 15 amino acids long. The germline gives CDR1 MNHEY, CDR2 SVGAGI. CDR3 amino acids: CASSYGGIRKAEQYF. The CDR3 DNA reads as TGTGCCAGCAGTTACGGGGGGATACGCAAGGCCGAGCAGTACTTC.

The chain uses TRBV4-1 and TRBJ1-2, with 10 nucleotides matching TRBD1. In germline, CDR1 is MGHRA, CDR2 YSYEKL. V shed 4 bases, J shed 6 bases, and the junction held 14 bases outside the gene matches. There are 17 residues in the CDR3. CDR3 in DNA: TGCGCCAGCAGCCCGTACTTTATTCTCGACAGGGGGCATGGCTACACCTTC. Its translation: CASSPYFILDRGHGYTF.

The CDR3 is CASSPDPNQPQHF. CDR3 bases: TGTGCCAGCAGCCCAGATCCCAATCAGCCCCAGCATTTT. V usage is TRBV6-1 and J usage is TRBJ1-5, with unresolved D. The germline gives CDR1 MNHNS, CDR2 SASEGT. The germline V and J ends were trimmed by 6 bases and 3 bases, with 9 bases remaining between them. The CDR3 totals 13 residues.

This clone was observed once. The rearrangement joins TRBV5-6 to TRBJ2-7; 9 bases map to TRBD1. The CDR3 runs 15 residues. The junction had 6 bases not matched to a gene; V was cut back by 0 bases and J by 5 bases. Germline V lookup: CDR1 SGHDT, CDR2 YYEEEE. CDR3 in amino acids: CASSLVQGAIDEQYF. The CDR3 DNA is TGTGCCAGCAGCTTGGTACAGGGGGCAATTGACGAGCAGTACTTC.

This chain connects TRBV6-1 to TRBJ1-2; D remains unclear. The CDR3 has 11 amino acids. The germline V and J ends were trimmed by 1 base and 13 bases, with 10 bases remaining between them. Per germline, CDR1 MNHNS and CDR2 SASEGT. CDR3 residues: CASSEDQAPTF. In nucleotides, the CDR3 is TGTGCCAGCAGTGAAGATCAGGCGCCCACCTTC.

The chain joins TRBV5-4 to TRBJ1-6, with 7 bases fitting TRBD1. The V and J ends lost 4 bases and 7 bases, in that order; junction bases with no gene match: 5. Per germline, CDR1 SGHNT and CDR2 YYREEE (reference sequence). The CDR3 has 14 amino acids. The CDR3 sequence is CASSDYRGNSPLHF. CDR3 DNA: TGTGCCAGCAGCGACTACAGGGGCAATTCACCCCTCCACTTT. The full variable domain, with the rest looked up from reference TRBV5-4 and TRBJ1-6, is ETGVTQSPTHLIKTRGQQVTLRCSSQSGHNTVSWYQQALGQGPQFIFQYYREEENGRGNFPPRFSGLQFPNYSSELNVNALELDDSALYLCASSDYRGNSPLHFGNGTRLTVT.

There are a few counts of this clone. The chain has TRBV4-1 and TRBJ2-3; maybe TRBD2 (5 bases). Trimming left V 0 bases short and J 0 bases short, with 7 bases between. Looked up from germline, CDR1 is MGHRA and CDR2 is YSYEKL. This CDR3 has 15 amino acids. Here the CDR3 DNA reads TGCGCCAGCAGCCAAGAGGGAGATAGCACAGATACGCAGTATTTT. It yields the protein CASSQEGDSTDTQYF.

This clone turned up a few times. The gene calls are TRBV7-9 and TRBJ2-1; 9 bases align to TRBD1. The trim removed 5 bases at V and 4 bases at J, leaving 3 bases unmatched. The CDR3 is 14 amino acids. Per the germline V gene, CDR1 is SEHNR and CDR2 is FQNEAQ (reference sequence). In DNA form, the CDR3 reads TGTGCCAGCAGCCTTGGACAGGGGTACAATGAGCAGTTCTTC. Protein: CASSLGQGYNEQFF.

There are a few counts of this clone. This chain joins TRBV4-2 and TRBJ1-4, with D possibly TRBD1 on 6 matching bases. This CDR3 has 16 residues. Trimming removed 4 bases from V and 3 bases from J, with 15 bases in between. The V gene's germline CDR1 is LGHNA and CDR2 YNFKEQ. The CDR3 bases are TGTGCCAGCAGCCCAAACCTGGGACACCCTAATGAAAAACTGTTTTTT. Translation: CASSPNLGHPNEKLFF.

The chain has TRBV19 and TRBJ2-1, with 8 bases lining up with TRBD2. V was pared by 5 bases and J by 6 bases, with 9 bases of the junction left unmatched. Looked up from germline, CDR1 is LNHDA and CDR2 is SQIVND (reference sequence). The CDR3 consists of 15 residues. In nucleotides, the CDR3 is TGTGCCAGTAGTGCCACTAGCGGACCCGTCAATGAGCAGTTCTTC. This gives the protein CASSATSGPVNEQFF.

This clone was found a few times. This sequence joins TRBV19 and TRBJ1-5; possibly TRBD1 for D (5 bases). Germline V gene data show CDR1 as LNHDA and CDR2 as SQIVND (reference sequence). This CDR3 has 15 amino acids. V dropped 7 bases and J dropped 7 bases, with 20 bases sitting between them. For the CDR3, the DNA is TGTGCCAGTACCGATTCTCGACGGGGGGGGCAGCCCCAGCATTTT. Protein product: CASTDSRRGGQPQHF.

This clone was seen only a few times. The V gene is TRBV6-5, the J gene TRBJ1-1, with D perhaps matching TRBD1 (6 bases). The CDR3 sequence is 15 residues long. CDR1 and CDR2 (germline): MNHEY, SVGAGI. The V end lost 6 bases, the J end lost 0 bases, and 14 bases lay between the germline ends. The CDR3 region has the DNA TGTGCCAGCAGGCTACAGGGATTCATGAACACTGAAGCTTTCTTT. It is translated as CASRLQGFMNTEAFF.

J is TRBJ2-1 and V is TRBV4-2, with 15 bases identical to TRBD2. Germline lookup yields CDR1 LGHNA and CDR2 YNFKEQ. V lost 2 bases, J lost 7 bases, and 3 bases stayed unmatched. CDR3 length: 16 amino acids. As DNA, the CDR3 is TGTGCCAGCAGCCAAATCGGGACTAGCGGGGGGAATGAGCAGTTCTTC. Its translation: CASSQIGTSGGNEQFF.

The V gene is TRBV9, the J gene TRBJ1-1; 7 positions agree with TRBD1. V lost 2 bases, J lost 3 bases, and 4 bases stayed unmatched. This CDR3 comprises 14 residues. Germline assignment: CDR1 SGDLS and CDR2 YYNGEE. CDR3 in amino acids: CASSVTGQDTEAFF. Written as DNA, the CDR3 is TGTGCCAGCAGCGTCACCGGACAGGACACTGAAGCTTTCTTT. The whole variable domain, remainder taken from reference TRBV9 and TRBJ1-1, is DSGVTQTPKHLITATGQRVTLRCSPRSGDLSVYWYQQSLDQGLQFLIQYYNGEERAKGNILERFSAQQFPDLHSELNLSSLELGDSALYFCASSVTGQDTEAFFGQGTRLTVV.

The rearrangement links TRBV4-1 to TRBJ1-1; D may be TRBD1 (6 bases). With 5 bases removed from V and 7 bases from J, the gap between germline ends came to 20 bases. This CDR3 comprises 15 residues. Per germline, CDR1 MGHRA and CDR2 YSYEKL. CDR3 amino acids: CASSDKGGAYVEAFF. CDR3 nucleotide sequence: TGCGCCAGCAGCGACAAGGGGGGGGCGTATGTTGAAGCTTTCTTT.

This clone was observed a single time. The J gene is TRBJ2-2, the V gene TRBV5-1; unclear D gene. Germline CDR1 is SGHRS and CDR2 is YFSETQ. Trimming took off 1 base at V and 1 base at J, with 8 bases between the two ends. The CDR3 covers 15 residues. This CDR3 is CASSLLGENTGELFF. CDR3 nucleotide sequence: TGCGCCAGCAGCTTGTTAGGAGAGAACACCGGGGAGCTGTTTTTT. Together with reference TRBV5-1 and TRBJ2-2, the CDR3 gives the full variable domain: KAGVTQTPRYLIKTRGQQVTLSCSPISGHRSVSWYQQTPGQGLQFLFEYFSETQRNKGNFPGRFSGRQFSNSRSEMNVSTLELGDSALYLCASSLLGENTGELFFGEGSRLTVL.

The genes are TRBV5-4 and TRBJ2-5; the match to TRBD2 covers 8 bases. J lost 3 bases, V lost 4 bases, and 8 bases had no gene match. Germline V CDR1 and CDR2: SGHNT, YYREEE (reference sequence). CDR3 length: 15 residues. As DNA, the CDR3 is TGTGCCAGCAGCCCCGGGACTAGTAAAAAAGAGACCCAGTACTTC. It encodes CASSPGTSKKETQYF.

This chain joins TRBV2 and TRBJ2-3; 7 positions agree with TRBD2. In germline, CDR1 is SNHLY, CDR2 FYNNEI. The V gene end was trimmed by 10 bases and the J gene end by 3 bases; junction bases not matched to a gene: 7. The CDR3 is 13 residues long. This chain's CDR3 is CAIWGGGTDTQYF. The CDR3 bases are TGTGCCATCTGGGGCGGGGGAACAGATACGCAGTATTTT. Combining the CDR3 with reference TRBV2 and TRBJ2-3 gives the whole variable domain EPEVTQTPSHQVTQMGQEVILRCVPISNHLYFYWYRQILGQKVEFLVSFYNNEISEKSEIFDDQFSVERPDGSNFTLKIRSTKLEDSAMYFCAIWGGGTDTQYFGPGTRLTVL.

The rearrangement links TRBV15 to TRBJ1-1, with no clear D. With 0 bases removed from V and 0 bases from J, the gap between germline ends came to 11 bases. Germline V gene data show CDR1 as LNHNV and CDR2 as YYDKDF (reference sequence). This CDR3 is built from 16 residues. This chain's CDR3 is CATSRDMGSVNTEAFF. The CDR3 bases are TGTGCCACCAGCAGAGATATGGGGAGCGTGAACACTGAAGCTTTCTTT.

This chain connects TRBV7-2 to TRBJ2-1, with a possible D match to TRBD1 (6 bases). The CDR3 has 15 residues. The germline V gene encodes CDR1 SGHTA and CDR2 FQGNSA. The ends were cut back, 5 bases at V and 0 bases at J, with 11 bases in the middle. The CDR3 DNA is TGTGCCAGCAGCCAGGGGCCAAGCTCCTACAATGAGCAGTTCTTC. This encodes CASSQGPSSYNEQFF.

The V and J genes are TRBV7-9 and TRBJ2-5; unclear D gene. This CDR3 has 13 residues. The V gene lost 7 bases and the J gene lost 5 bases, with 14 bases spanning the gap. The germline gives CDR1 SEHNR, CDR2 FQNEAQ (reference sequence). CDR3 DNA sequence: TGTGCCAGCAAATCGAGCCTCGCGGAGACCCAGTACTTC. Translating gives CASKSSLAETQYF.